This TCR beta chain appears in the sequencing data of a study of cytomegalovirus exposure and HLA in healthy donors. Notes on the study in general: Later analysis found that TCR beta chains associated with HLA were more clonally expanded than other, equally common chains. Follow-up analysis seemed to connect common viral pathogens with several of the most significant clusters identified.

PCR used 60 Vbeta primers and 13 Jbeta primers. Original methodology: Approximately 79 million unique TCR beta chains, approximately 11 million of them shared, were counted by a later analysis. Clones were read by immunoSEQ multiplex PCR, and TCRdb kept only the in-frame ones, dropping some. That table supplies the V and J calls and clone size; D and trimming were determined from the DNA. Of more than 85,000 clones in the sample, roughly 70% were seen once. Comments on this clone: The antigen is unknown.

What was sequenced was PBMCs. The sequence was obtained from a woman aged 18-35 years in good health and CMV-seropositive.

Here the CDR3 DNA reads TGTGCCAGCAGTGAGTCCGGGACTAGCGTCAATGAGCAGTTCTTC. Its protein is CASSESGTSVNEQFF. This chain connects TRBV6-4 to TRBJ2-1; TRBD2 agrees at 10 bases. The CDR3 extends over 15 amino acids. The V gene's germline CDR1 is MRHNA and CDR2 SNTAGT. V shed 3 bases and J 6 bases; nucleotides not matched to a gene: 5.